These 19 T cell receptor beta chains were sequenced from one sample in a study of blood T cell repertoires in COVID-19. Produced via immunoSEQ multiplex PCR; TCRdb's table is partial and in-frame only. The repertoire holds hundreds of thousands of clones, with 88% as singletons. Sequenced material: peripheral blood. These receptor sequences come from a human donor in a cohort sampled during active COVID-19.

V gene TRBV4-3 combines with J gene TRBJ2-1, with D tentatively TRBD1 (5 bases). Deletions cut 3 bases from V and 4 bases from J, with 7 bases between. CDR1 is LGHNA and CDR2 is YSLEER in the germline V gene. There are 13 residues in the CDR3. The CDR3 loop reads CASSHQGYNEQFF. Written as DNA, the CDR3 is TGCGCCAGCAGCCATCAGGGTTACAATGAGCAGTTCTTC.

The CDR3 DNA is TGTGCCAGCTCACGCGAGAGGACTGAAGCTTTCTTT. This translates into CASSRERTEAFF. The rearrangement joins TRBV18 to TRBJ1-1, with D hard to call. Trimming removed 4 bases from V and 5 bases from J, with 8 bases in between. Germline CDR1 reads KGHSH; CDR2 reads LQKENI. This CDR3 region has 12 residues.

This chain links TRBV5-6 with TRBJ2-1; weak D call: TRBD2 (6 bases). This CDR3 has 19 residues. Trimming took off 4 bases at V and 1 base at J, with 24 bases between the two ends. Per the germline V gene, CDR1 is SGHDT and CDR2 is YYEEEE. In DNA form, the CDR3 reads TGTGCCAGCAGCCCGCTCAGTTACTCCGGGGGTGTTTCCTACAATGAGCAGTTCTTC. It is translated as CASSPLSYSGGVSYNEQFF.

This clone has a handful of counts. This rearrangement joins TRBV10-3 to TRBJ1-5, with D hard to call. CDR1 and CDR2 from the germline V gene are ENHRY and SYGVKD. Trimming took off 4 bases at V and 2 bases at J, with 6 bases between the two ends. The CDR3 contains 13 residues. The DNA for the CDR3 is TGTGCCATCAGTGTGGCAGGCAATCAGCCCCAGCATTTT. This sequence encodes CAISVAGNQPQHF.

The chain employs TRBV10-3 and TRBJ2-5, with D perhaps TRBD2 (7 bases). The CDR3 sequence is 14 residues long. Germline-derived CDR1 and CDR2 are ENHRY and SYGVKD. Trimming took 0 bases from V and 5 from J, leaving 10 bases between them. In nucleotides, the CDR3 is TGTGCCATCAGTGAGTCCGGGGGGCCCGAGACCCAGTACTTC. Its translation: CAISESGGPETQYF.

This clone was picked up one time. The CDR3, as DNA: TGTGCCACCAGTTCCCCCCCAGGGCTTGAAGCTTTCTTT. This sequence encodes CATSSPPGLEAFF. The chain employs TRBV24-1 and TRBJ1-1; possibly TRBD1 for D (5 bases). V was cut by 6 bases and J by 7 bases, with 14 bases left in between. This CDR3 contains 13 residues. Germline V gives CDR1 KGHDR, CDR2 SFDVKD.

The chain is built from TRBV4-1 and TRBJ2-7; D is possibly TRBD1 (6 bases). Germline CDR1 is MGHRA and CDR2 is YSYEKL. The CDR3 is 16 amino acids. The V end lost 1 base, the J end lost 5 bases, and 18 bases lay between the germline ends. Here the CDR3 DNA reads TGCGCCAGCAGCCAAGGGGGCAGGGGACCTGAGGACGAGCAGTACTTC. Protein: CASSQGGRGPEDEQYF.

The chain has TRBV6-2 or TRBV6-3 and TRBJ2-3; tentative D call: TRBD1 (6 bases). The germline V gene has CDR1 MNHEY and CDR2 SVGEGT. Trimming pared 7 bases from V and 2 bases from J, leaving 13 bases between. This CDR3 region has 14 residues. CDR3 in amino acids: CASTPGQFTDTQYF. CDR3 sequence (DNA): TGTGCCAGCACCCCAGGACAGTTCACAGATACGCAGTATTTT.

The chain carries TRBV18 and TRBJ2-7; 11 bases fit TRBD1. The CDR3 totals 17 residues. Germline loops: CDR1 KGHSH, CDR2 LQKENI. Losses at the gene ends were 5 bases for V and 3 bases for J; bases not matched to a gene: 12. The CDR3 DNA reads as TGTGCCAGCTCAGTACGATGGGACAGGGGGGAAGACTACGAGCAGTACTTC. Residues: CASSVRWDRGEDYEQYF.

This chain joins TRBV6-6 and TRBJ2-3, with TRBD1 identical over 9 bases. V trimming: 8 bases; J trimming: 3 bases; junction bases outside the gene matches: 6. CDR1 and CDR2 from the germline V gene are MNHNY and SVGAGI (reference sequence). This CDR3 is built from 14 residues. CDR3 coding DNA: TGTGCCAGCGTTCCGGGACAGGGAACAGATACGCAGTATTTT. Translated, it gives CASVPGQGTDTQYF.

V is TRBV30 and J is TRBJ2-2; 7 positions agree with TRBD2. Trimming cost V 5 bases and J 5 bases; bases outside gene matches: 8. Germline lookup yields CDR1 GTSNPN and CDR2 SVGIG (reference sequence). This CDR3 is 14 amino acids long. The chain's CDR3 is CAWGGGTWTGELFF. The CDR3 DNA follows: TGTGCCTGGGGGGGAGGGACGTGGACCGGGGAGCTGTTTTTT.

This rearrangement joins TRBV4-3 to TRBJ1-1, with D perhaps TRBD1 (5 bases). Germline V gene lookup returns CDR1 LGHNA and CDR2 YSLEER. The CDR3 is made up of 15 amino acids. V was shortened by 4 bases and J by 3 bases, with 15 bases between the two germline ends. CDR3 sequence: CASSPGLGRDTEAFF. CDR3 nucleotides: TGCGCCAGCAGCCCAGGGTTAGGGAGGGACACTGAAGCTTTCTTT.

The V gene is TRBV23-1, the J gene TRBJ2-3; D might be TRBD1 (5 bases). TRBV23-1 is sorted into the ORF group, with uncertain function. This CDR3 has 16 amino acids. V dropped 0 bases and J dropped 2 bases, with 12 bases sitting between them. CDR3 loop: CASSQSGPGSTDTQYF. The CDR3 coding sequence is TGCGCCAGCAGTCAATCCGGCCCAGGGTCCACAGATACGCAGTATTTT.

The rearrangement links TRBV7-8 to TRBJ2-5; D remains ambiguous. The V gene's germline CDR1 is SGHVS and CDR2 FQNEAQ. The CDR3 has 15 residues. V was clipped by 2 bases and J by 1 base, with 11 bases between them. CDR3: CASSLKFQFQETQYF. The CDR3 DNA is TGTGCCAGCAGCTTAAAGTTCCAGTTCCAAGAGACCCAGTACTTC.

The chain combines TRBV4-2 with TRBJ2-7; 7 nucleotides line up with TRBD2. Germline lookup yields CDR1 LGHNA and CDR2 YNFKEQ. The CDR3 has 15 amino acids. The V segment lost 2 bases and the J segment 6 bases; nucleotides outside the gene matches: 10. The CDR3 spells CASSQIQRGFGEQYF. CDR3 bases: TGTGCCAGCAGCCAAATCCAGCGGGGCTTTGGCGAGCAGTACTTC.

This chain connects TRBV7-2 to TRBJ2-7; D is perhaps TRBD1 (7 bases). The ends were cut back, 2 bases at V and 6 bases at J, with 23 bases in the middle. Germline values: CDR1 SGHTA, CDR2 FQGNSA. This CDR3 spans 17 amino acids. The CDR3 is CASSLRPGDRVFGEQYF. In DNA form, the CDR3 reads TGTGCCAGCAGCTTACGACCGGGAGACAGGGTATTCGGCGAGCAGTACTTC.

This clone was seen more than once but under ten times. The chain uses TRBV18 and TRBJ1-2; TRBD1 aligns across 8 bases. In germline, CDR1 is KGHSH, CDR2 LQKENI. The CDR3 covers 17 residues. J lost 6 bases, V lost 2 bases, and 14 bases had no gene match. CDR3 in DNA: TGTGCCAGCTCACCATCCAACGTCCTGAACAGGGGGAATGGCTACACCTTC. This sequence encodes CASSPSNVLNRGNGYTF.

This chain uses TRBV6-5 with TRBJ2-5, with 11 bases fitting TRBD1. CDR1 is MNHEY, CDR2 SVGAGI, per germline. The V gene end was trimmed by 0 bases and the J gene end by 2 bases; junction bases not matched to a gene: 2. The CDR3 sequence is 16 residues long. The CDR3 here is CASSYSRDRGQETQYF. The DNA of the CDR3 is TGTGCCAGCAGTTACTCCCGGGACAGGGGGCAAGAGACCCAGTACTTC.

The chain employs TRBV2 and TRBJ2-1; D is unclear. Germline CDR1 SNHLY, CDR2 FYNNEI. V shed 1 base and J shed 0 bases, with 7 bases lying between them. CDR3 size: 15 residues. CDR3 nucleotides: TGTGCCAGCAGTGAAGATTACGGCTCCTACAATGAGCAGTTCTTC. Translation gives CASSEDYGSYNEQFF.